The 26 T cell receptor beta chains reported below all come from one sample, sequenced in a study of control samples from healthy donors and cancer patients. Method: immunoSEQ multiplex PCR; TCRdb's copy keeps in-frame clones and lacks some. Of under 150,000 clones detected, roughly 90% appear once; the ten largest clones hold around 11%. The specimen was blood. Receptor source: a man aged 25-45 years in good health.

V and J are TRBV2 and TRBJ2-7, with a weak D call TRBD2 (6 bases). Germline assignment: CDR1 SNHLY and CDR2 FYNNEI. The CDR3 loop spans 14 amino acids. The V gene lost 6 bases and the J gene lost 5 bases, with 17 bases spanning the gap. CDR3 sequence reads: CASRLGGSRNEQYF. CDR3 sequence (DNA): TGTGCCAGCAGGCTTGGGGGGTCCCGGAACGAGCAGTACTTC.

The CDR3: CASRGPRENGYTF. The CDR3 nucleotides are TGTGCCAGCAGAGGCCCCCGGGAGAATGGCTACACCTTC. The V gene is TRBV2, the J gene TRBJ1-2; D ambiguous. CDR3 size: 13 residues. The germline CDR1 and CDR2 sequences are SNHLY and FYNNEI. V gave up 6 bases and J gave up 6 bases, with 14 bases separating them.

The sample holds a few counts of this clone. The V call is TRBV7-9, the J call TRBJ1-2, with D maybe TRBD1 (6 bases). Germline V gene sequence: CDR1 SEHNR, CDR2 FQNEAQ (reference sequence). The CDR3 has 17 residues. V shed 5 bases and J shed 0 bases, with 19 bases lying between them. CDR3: CASSGRDTKLANYGYTF. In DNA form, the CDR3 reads TGTGCCAGCAGCGGTCGGGACACTAAGCTTGCTAACTATGGCTACACCTTC.

CDR3 sequence: CASSLLAGTHNEQFF. The CDR3 DNA follows: TGTGCCAGCAGCCTACTAGCGGGAACCCACAATGAGCAGTTCTTC. The rearrangement joins TRBV6-5 to TRBJ2-1; 10 bases are shared with TRBD2. Unmatched junction bases numbered 7, after V lost 6 bases and J lost 5 bases. The length of the CDR3 is 15 residues. The germline CDR1 and CDR2 sequences are MNHEY and SVGAGI.

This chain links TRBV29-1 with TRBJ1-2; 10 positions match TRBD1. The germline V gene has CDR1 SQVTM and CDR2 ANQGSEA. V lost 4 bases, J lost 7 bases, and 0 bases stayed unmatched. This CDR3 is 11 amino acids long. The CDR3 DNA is TGCAGCGTTGGGGACAGGGGTGGCTACACCTTC. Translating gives CSVGDRGGYTF.

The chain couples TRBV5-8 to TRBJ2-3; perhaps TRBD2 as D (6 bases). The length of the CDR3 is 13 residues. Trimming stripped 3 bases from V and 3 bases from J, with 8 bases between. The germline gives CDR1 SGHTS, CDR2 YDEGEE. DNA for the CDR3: TGTGCCAGCAGCTCGACTAGAACAGATACGCAGTATTTT. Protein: CASSSTRTDTQYF.

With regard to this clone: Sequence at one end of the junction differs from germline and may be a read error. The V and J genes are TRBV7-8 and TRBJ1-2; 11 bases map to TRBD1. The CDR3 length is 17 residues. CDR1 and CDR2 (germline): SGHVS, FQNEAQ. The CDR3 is CASSLGGQGVSGYGYTF. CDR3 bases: TGTGCCAGCAGTTTAGGGGGACAGGGGGTGTCTGGCTATGGCTACACCTTC.

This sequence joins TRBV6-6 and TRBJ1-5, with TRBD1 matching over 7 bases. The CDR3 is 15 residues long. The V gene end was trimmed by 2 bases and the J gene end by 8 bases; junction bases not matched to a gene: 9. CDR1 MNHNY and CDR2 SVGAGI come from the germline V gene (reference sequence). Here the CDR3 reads CASSYTGAGSEPQHF. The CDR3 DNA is TGTGCCAGCAGTTACACAGGGGCTGGGTCAGAGCCCCAGCATTTT.

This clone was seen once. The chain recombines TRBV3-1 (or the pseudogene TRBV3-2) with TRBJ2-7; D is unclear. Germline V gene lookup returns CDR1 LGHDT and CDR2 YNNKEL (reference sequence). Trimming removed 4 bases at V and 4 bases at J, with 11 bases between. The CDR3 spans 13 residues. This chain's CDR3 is CASSRKDGYEQYF. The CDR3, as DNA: TGTGCCAGCAGCCGCAAAGATGGGTACGAGCAGTACTTC.

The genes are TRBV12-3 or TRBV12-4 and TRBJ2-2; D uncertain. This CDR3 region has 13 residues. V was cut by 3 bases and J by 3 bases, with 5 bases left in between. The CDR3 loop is CASSFSDTGELFF. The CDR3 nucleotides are TGTGCCAGCAGTTTTAGTGACACCGGGGAGCTGTTTTTT.

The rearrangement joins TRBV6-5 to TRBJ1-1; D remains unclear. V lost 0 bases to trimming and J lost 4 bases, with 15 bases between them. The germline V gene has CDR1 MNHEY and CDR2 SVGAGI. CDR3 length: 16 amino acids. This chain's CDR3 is CASSYSTGVGFTEAFF. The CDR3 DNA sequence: TGTGCCAGCAGTTACTCAACGGGAGTGGGATTCACTGAAGCTTTCTTT.

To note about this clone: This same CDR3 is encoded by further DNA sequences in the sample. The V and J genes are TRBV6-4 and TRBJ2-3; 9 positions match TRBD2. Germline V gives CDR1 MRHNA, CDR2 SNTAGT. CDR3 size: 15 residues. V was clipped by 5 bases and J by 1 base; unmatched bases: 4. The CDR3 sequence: CASSQAGGGTDTQYF. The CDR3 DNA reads TGTGCCAGCAGTCAAGCGGGAGGTGGCACAGATACGCAGTATTTT.

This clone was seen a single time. The CDR3 DNA is TGTGCCAGCAGGAACAGGGGTATCCTTGGCTACACCTTC. It is translated as CASRNRGILGYTF. The gene calls are TRBV6-5 and TRBJ1-2; 7 nucleotides agree with TRBD1. The CDR3 has 13 amino acids. Trimming took 6 bases from V and 7 from J; bases not matched to a gene: 8. CDR1 MNHEY and CDR2 SVGAGI come from the germline V gene.

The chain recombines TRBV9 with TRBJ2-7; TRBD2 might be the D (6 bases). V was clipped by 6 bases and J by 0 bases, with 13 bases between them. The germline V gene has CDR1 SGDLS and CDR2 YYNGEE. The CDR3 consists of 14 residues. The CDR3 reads CASNPTGDSYEQYF. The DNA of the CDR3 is TGTGCCAGCAATCCTACGGGAGACTCCTACGAGCAGTACTTC.

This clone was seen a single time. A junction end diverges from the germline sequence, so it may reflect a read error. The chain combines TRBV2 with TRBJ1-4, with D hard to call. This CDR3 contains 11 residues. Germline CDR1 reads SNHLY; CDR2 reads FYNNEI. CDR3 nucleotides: TGTGCCAGCAGTGATGAGTCCGGACCTGGTTTT. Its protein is CASSDESGPGF. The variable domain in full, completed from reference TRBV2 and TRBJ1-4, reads EPEVTQTPSHQVTQMGQEVILRCVPISNHLYFYWYRQILGQKVEFLVSFYNNEISEKSEIFDDQFSVERPDGSNFTLKIRSTKLEDSAMYFCASSDESGPGFGSGTQLSVL.

CDR3 region: CASSLKARTYEQYF. The CDR3 DNA follows: TGTGCCAGCAGCTTAAAGGCCCGGACCTACGAGCAGTACTTC. The chain uses TRBV7-6 and TRBJ2-7; D not certain. From germline, CDR1 is SGHVS and CDR2 FNYEAQ. V lost 2 bases, J lost 2 bases, and 10 bases lay in between. The CDR3 covers 14 residues.

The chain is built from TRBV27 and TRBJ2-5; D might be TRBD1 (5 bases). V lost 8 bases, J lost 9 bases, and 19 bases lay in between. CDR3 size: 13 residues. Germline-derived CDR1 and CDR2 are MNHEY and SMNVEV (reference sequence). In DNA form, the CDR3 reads TGTGCCAGCGCGGACGCTGGTATAGGGGCCCAGTACTTC. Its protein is CASADAGIGAQYF.

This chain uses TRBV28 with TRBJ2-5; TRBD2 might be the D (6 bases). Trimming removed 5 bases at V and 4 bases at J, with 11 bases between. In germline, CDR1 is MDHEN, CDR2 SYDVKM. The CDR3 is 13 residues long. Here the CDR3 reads CASSRGTPETQYF. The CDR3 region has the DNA TGTGCCAGCAGTCGCGGGACCCCAGAGACCCAGTACTTC.

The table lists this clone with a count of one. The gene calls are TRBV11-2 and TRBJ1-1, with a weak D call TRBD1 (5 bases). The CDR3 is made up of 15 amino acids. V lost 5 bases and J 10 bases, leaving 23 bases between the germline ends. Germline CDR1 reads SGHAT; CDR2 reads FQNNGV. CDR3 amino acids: CASSNYQGLRFSAFF. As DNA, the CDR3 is TGTGCCAGCAGCAATTACCAGGGTTTAAGGTTTTCAGCTTTCTTT.

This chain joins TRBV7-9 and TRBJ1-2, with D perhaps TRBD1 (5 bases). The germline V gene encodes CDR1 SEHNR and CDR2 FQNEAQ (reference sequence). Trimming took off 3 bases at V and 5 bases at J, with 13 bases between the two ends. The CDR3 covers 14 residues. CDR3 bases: TGTGCCAGCAGCTTTGGCAGGGAACATTATGGCTACACCTTC. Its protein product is CASSFGREHYGYTF. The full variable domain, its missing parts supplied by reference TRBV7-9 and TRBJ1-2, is DTGVSQNPRHKITKRGQNVTFRCDPISEHNRLYWYRQTLGQGPEFLTYFQNEAQLEKSRLLSDRFSAERPKGSFSTLEIQRTEQGDSAMYLCASSFGREHYGYTFGSGTRLTVV.

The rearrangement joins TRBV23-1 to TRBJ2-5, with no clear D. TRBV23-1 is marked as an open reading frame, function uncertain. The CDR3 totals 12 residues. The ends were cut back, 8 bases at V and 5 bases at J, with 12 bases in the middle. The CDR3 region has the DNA TGCGCCAGCCCCGGTCGGTTCGAGACCCAGTACTTC. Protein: CASPGRFETQYF.

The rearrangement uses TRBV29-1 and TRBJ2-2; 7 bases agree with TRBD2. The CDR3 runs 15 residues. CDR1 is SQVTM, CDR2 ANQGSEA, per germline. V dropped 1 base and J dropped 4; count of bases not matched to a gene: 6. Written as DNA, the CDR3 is TGCAGCGTTGAAGTGCTAGCGGAGGTCACCGGGGAGCTGTTTTTT. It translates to CSVEVLAEVTGELFF.

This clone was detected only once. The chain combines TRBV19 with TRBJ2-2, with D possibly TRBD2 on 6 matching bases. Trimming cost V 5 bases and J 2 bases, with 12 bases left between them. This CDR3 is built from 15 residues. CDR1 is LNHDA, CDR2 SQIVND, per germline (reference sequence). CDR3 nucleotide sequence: TGTGCCAGTAGTTCCGGCGGGGTCAACACCGGGGAGCTGTTTTTT. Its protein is CASSSGGVNTGELFF.

CDR3 coding DNA: TGTGCCATCAGCTTCCGGGACAGCACAGATACGCAGTATTTT. Translation: CAISFRDSTDTQYF. The gene calls are TRBV10-3 and TRBJ2-3; D is possibly TRBD1 or TRBD2 (5 bases each). CDR1 is ENHRY, CDR2 SYGVKD, per germline. The ends were cut back, 6 bases at V and 0 bases at J, with 10 bases in the middle. The length of the CDR3 is 14 residues.

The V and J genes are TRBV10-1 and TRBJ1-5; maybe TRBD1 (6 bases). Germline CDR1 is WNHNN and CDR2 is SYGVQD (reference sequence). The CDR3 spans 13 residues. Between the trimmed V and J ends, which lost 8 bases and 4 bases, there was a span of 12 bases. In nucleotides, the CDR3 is TGCGCCAGCTCAAGAGGGGGGAATCAGCCCCAGCATTTT. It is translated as CASSRGGNQPQHF.

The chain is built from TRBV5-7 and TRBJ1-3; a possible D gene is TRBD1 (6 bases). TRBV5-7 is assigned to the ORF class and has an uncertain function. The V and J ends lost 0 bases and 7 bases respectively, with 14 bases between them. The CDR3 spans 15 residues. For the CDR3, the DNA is TGTGCCAGCAGCTTGGTGTCGCAGGGGTGGAACACCATATATTTT. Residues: CASSLVSQGWNTIYF.